Listed below are T cell receptor beta chains from one sample, sequenced in a study of regulatory T cells in long-lasting Graves disease. TCRdb processed the multiplex PCR reads anew with MiXCR; each CDR3 protein has one entry. This sample has over 250,000 distinct CDR3 sequences, with approximately 20% found just once. The sample was peripheral blood mononuclear cells (PBMCs), taken when the disease was refractory, from a patient treated with antithyroid drugs. The receptors originated from a female donor with Graves disease. Both conserved end residues are part of each CDR3. Each record gives: J gene, clone size, V gene, D gene, CDR3 protein, CDR3 DNA. The D gene is left open where the match is weak. Clone size is not always given. Where it is, it says once, few, many or a class for expanded clones.

TRBJ2-4	.	TRBV9	TRBD1	CASSANPGTGGNIQYF	TGTGCCAGCAGCGCCAACCCGGGGACAGGGGGAAACATTCAGTACTTC
TRBJ1-3	.	TRBV28	.	CASSPPGAGNTIYF	TGTGCCAGCAGTCCTCCGGGGGCTGGAAACACCATATATTTT
TRBJ2-7	many	TRBV7-9	.	CASSLATAISHEQYF	TGTGCCAGCAGCTTAGCCACGGCTATCTCCCACGAGCAGTACTTC
TRBJ2-1	.	TRBV12-3/TRBV12-4	.	CASSPQFNNEQFF	TGTGCCAGCAGTCCCCAATTCAACAATGAGCAGTTCTTC
TRBJ2-7	.	TRBV4-3	TRBD2	CASSQSYRGGYEQYF	TGCGCCAGCAGCCAGTCTTATCGGGGGGGGTACGAGCAGTACTTC
TRBJ2-6	.	TRBV5-6	TRBD1	CASSHRTGGVISSGANVLTF	TGTGCCAGCAGCCATCGGACAGGGGGAGTTATTAGTTCTGGGGCCAACGTCCTGACTTTC
TRBJ1-4	.	TRBV29-1	.	CSVAHSTNEKLFF	TGCAGCGTTGCACATTCAACTAATGAAAAACTGTTTTTT
TRBJ2-7	few	TRBV20-1	TRBD2	CSARRLAGPYEQYF	TGCAGTGCTAGAAGACTAGCGGGGCCCTACGAGCAGTACTTC
TRBJ1-5	few	TRBV7-9	.	CASSLEQNDQPQHF	TGTGCCAGCAGCTTGGAACAAAACGATCAGCCCCAGCATTTT
TRBJ1-5	many	TRBV28	.	CASSLSVDQPQHF	TGTGCCAGCAGCTTATCGGTGGATCAGCCCCAGCATTTT
TRBJ2-7	few	TRBV19	.	CASSRADGGYEQYF	TGTGCCAGTAGTCGCGCGGACGGGGGCTACGAGCAGTACTTC
TRBJ2-5	.	TRBV9	TRBD2	CASSKEVGLAGVGETQYF	TGTGCCAGCAGTAAGGAAGTGGGACTAGCGGGAGTTGGGGAGACCCAGTACTTC
TRBJ2-7	.	TRBV25-1	.	CASSGSVTYEQYF	TGTGCCAGCAGTGGTAGCGTAACCTACGAGCAGTACTTC
TRBJ2-1	.	TRBV11-1	.	CASSLARYGNEQFF	TGTGCCAGCAGCTTAGCGAGGTACGGGAATGAGCAGTTCTTC
TRBJ2-3	once	TRBV4-3	.	CASSQTQGGGTQYF	TGCGCCAGCAGCCAGACACAAGGAGGCGGTACGCAGTATTTT
TRBJ1-1	.	TRBV3-1	.	CASSQGTGSPLNTEAFF	TGTGCCAGCAGCCAGGGTACAGGGAGCCCCCTGAACACTGAAGCTTTCTTT
TRBJ2-6	.	TRBV7-9	TRBD1	CASSHARQGRTGANVLTF	TGTGCCAGCAGCCACGCGCGACAGGGAAGGACTGGGGCCAACGTCCTGACTTTC
TRBJ2-3	.	TRBV15	.	CATSSLSTDTQYF	TGTGCCACCAGCAGTCTTAGTACAGATACGCAGTATTTT
TRBJ1-1	.	TRBV20-1	.	CSPPNLPTGQAFF	TGCAGTCCACCCAATCTGCCCACAGGCCAAGCTTTCTTT
TRBJ1-6	few	TRBV6-1	.	CASSLAGANSPLHF	TGTGCCAGCAGTCTCGCAGGGGCGAATTCACCCCTCCACTTT
TRBJ2-7	many	TRBV2	.	CASSGDFSYEQYF	TGTGCCAGCAGTGGGGACTTCTCCTACGAGCAGTACTTC
TRBJ2-7	many	TRBV7-8	.	CASSSGALEQYF	TGTGCCAGCAGCTCGGGCGCGCTCGAGCAGTACTTC